Reported below is one T cell receptor beta chain. The CDR3 contains 14 residues. The V gene end was trimmed by 4 bases and the J gene end by 8 bases; junction bases not matched to a gene: 4. Germline assignment: CDR1 SGHAT and CDR2 FQNNGV. Using immunoSEQ multiplex PCR, the repertoire was profiled, and TCRdb retains in-frame clones only, with some absent. The sample includes about 15,000 clones, 65% to 80% seen only once; the top ten take 35% to 45%. Patients got ipilimumab 1 mg/kg beginning 14 to 28 days post-transplant. The sample is drawn from a study of ipilimumab plus nivolumab after autologous stem cell transplantation.

The TCR sequence derives from a male donor with diffuse large B-cell lymphoma. This chain joins TRBV11-2 and TRBJ2-3; 12 bases are a match to TRBD1. Sequenced here: PBMCs, sampled in a trial of ipilimumab plus nivolumab as post-transplant consolidation. The CDR3 spells CASSWDRGLGTQYF. The CDR3 region has the DNA TGTGCCAGCAGCTGGGACAGGGGGCTCGGTACGCAGTATTTT. Filled out from reference TRBV11-2 and TRBJ2-3, the complete variable domain reads EAGVAQSPRYKIIEKRQSVAFWCNPISGHATLYWYQQILGQGPKLLIQFQNNGVVDDSQLPKDRFSAERLKGVDSTLKIQPAKLEDSAVYLCASSWDRGLGTQYFGPGTRLTVL.